This TCR beta chain appears in the sequencing data of a study of blood T cell repertoires in COVID-19. Looking at the study overall: COVID-19 samples, acute and convalescent, were from the United States, Italy and Spain. T cells, B-cell-depleted T cells, or PBMCs supplied cDNA or gDNA.

Methods used by the authors: From reference gene primer amplification, estimates of nucleated cell counts were derived. Only in-frame clones appear in the TCRdb table, and some are missing; sequencing was by immunoSEQ multiplex PCR. V and J calls plus clone size are reproduced from that table; the DNA served to infer D and trimming. The sample consists of a few hundred thousand clones, 87% of them appearing once. This CDR3 is built from 12 residues. V gave up 6 bases and J gave up 4 bases, with 9 bases separating them. The germline V gene has CDR1 SNHLY and CDR2 FYNNEI. The sequence was collected from a woman aged 45 to 65 with acute or convalescent COVID-19. Source material: peripheral blood. This chain connects TRBV2 to TRBJ1-2; D call uncertain. The CDR3 coding sequence is TGTGCCAGCAGCGGGTTGAGCTATGGCTACACCTTC. It specifies CASSGLSYGYTF.